This T cell receptor (beta chain) was documented in a study of blood T cells in healthy people across ages. General study results and limits: Underestimates were what the diversity estimates from one million T cells were considered to be. Bulk PBMC profiling left naive and antigen-experienced comparisons inconclusive.

For this clonotype: Its cognate antigen is unknown.

Together with a sample-barcoded 5' primer, a J-beta primer mix was included in a second PCR lasting about 7 to 11 cycles. Every cDNA molecule bore a tag from a template-switch adaptor containing 12 random nucleotides. In TCRdb, the 5' RACE reads were re-called with MiXCR into one record per CDR3 protein. The sample yields 2 million or so distinct CDR3 sequences, around 48% seen once. CDR3 size: 14 residues. CDR1 MDHEN and CDR2 SYDVKM come from the germline V gene. Trimming stripped 8 bases from V and 0 bases from J, with 13 bases between. The gene calls are TRBV28 and TRBJ1-2, with D tentatively TRBD1 (5 bases). Sequenced: blood. The TCR comes from a woman aged 40 to 50 in good health. CDR3 DNA sequence: TGTGCCAGCGCAGAGGGACGGACTAACTATGGCTACACCTTC. It yields the protein CASAEGRTNYGYTF.